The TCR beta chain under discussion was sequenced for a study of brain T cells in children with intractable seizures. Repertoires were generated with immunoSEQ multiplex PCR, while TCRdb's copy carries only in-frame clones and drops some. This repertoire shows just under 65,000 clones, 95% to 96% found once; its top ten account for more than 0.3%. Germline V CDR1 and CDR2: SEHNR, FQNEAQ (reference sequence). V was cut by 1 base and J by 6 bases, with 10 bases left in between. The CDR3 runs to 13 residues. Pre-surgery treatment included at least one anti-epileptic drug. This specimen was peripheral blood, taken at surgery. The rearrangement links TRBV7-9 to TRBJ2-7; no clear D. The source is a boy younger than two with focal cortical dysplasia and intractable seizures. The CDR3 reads CASSLGGSGEQYF. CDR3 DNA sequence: TGTGCCAGCAGCTTAGGGGGTTCCGGCGAGCAGTACTTC.